The 10 T cell receptor beta chains given below trace back to one sample, sequenced in a study of cytomegalovirus exposure and HLA in healthy donors. PCR employed 60 Vbeta and 13 Jbeta primers. Clones were read by immunoSEQ multiplex PCR, and TCRdb kept only the in-frame ones, dropping some. This sample carries 200,000 or so clones, over 70% of them seen once, and the ten largest clones take 3.5% to 4%. The sample was PBMCs. All receptors derive from a man aged 50-59 years in good health and CMV-seronegative.

J is TRBJ2-7 and V is TRBV19; TRBD1 aligns across 8 bases. The CDR3 consists of 15 residues. The J segment lost 4 bases and the V segment lost 9 bases, leaving 14 bases of the junction unmatched. Germline loops: CDR1 LNHDA, CDR2 SQIVND (reference sequence). The chain's CDR3 is CASRTGPSSHYEQYF. CDR3 DNA: TGTGCCAGCAGGACAGGGCCGTCCTCTCATTACGAGCAGTACTTC. The variable domain in full, completed from reference TRBV19 and TRBJ2-7, reads DGGITQSPKYLFRKEGQNVTLSCEQNLNHDAMYWYRQDPGQGLRLIYYSQIVNDFQKGDIAEGYSVSREKKESFPLTVTSAQKNPTAFYLCASRTGPSSHYEQYFGPGTRLTVT.

The chain recombines TRBV5-3 with TRBJ2-2; 8 bases fit TRBD2. TRBV5-3 has ORF status, its function being uncertain. The junction had 7 bases not matched to a gene; V was cut back by 7 bases and J by 8 bases. The length of the CDR3 is 13 residues. The CDR3 nucleotides are TGTGCCAGACTCGGGAGGGTCTTAGGGGAGCTGTTTTTT. Its protein is CARLGRVLGELFF.

The V and J genes are TRBV6-5 and TRBJ1-4, with 8 bases matching TRBD1. Germline loops: CDR1 MNHEY, CDR2 SVGAGI. CDR3 length: 16 residues. Unmatched junction bases numbered 7, after V lost 2 bases and J lost 5 bases. The CDR3 nucleotides read TGTGCCAGCAGTTACGAAGGGACAGGCCGAAATGAAAAACTGTTTTTT. This gives the protein CASSYEGTGRNEKLFF.

A few counts support this clone. The gene calls are TRBV21-1 and TRBJ2-1; the table's D gene call, TRBD1, was not cross checked with the DNA. TRBV21-1 is labeled a pseudogene. CDR3 size: 14 residues. The CDR3 protein is CASSKFAGYNEQFF. CDR3 coding DNA: TGTGCCAGCAGCAAGTTCGCAGGTTACAATGAGCAGTTCTTC.

This clone showed up just a few times. The CDR3 sequence: CSVEGVNYGYTF. The CDR3 coding sequence is TGCAGCGTTGAGGGAGTTAACTATGGCTACACCTTC. The V gene is TRBV29-1, the J gene TRBJ1-2, with D unclear. Germline V gives CDR1 SQVTM, CDR2 ANQGSEA. Trimming took 3 bases from V and 1 from J, leaving 6 bases between them. This CDR3 has 12 amino acids.

The CDR3 region is CASSPKGQGMNTEAFF. The CDR3 region has the DNA TGTGCCAGCTCACCTAAGGGACAGGGGATGAACACTGAAGCTTTCTTT. V is TRBV18 and J is TRBJ1-1; TRBD1 aligns across 10 bases. Germline CDR1 is KGHSH and CDR2 is LQKENI. J was trimmed by 0 bases and V by 3 bases; bases with no gene match: 4. The CDR3 consists of 16 residues.

V is TRBV2 and J is TRBJ1-5; 7 bases are a match to TRBD1. Per the germline V gene, CDR1 is SNHLY and CDR2 is FYNNEI. The CDR3 runs 16 residues. Trimming removed 6 bases from V and 0 bases from J; junction bases left unmatched: 8. The CDR3 here is CASSYRGPYSNQPQHF. The DNA of the CDR3 is TGTGCCAGCAGCTATAGGGGGCCCTATAGCAATCAGCCCCAGCATTTT.

A word on this clone: A much bigger clone sits one base away, suggesting this may be a read error. The chain's CDR3 is CASSSSGGLYEQYF. CDR3 DNA sequence: TGTGCCAGCAGCTCTAGCGGGGGGCTCTACGAGCAGTACTTC. This chain connects TRBV13 to TRBJ2-7, with 11 bases matching TRBD2. The CDR3 has 14 residues. The J segment lost 3 bases and the V segment lost 4 bases, leaving 2 bases of the junction unmatched. The germline gives CDR1 PRHDT, CDR2 FYEKMQ (reference sequence).

For this clone: A read error may produce the germline difference seen at one junction end. The chain couples TRBV7-9 to TRBJ2-7; TRBD1 aligns across 9 bases. CDR1 SEHNR and CDR2 FQNEAQ come from the germline V gene (reference sequence). CDR3 length: 16 residues. The CDR3 sequence: CSSSPTGGNTIYEQYF. In DNA, the CDR3 is TGTTCCAGCAGCCCAACAGGGGGCAATACGATATACGAGCAGTACTTC. Based on the CDR3 plus reference TRBV7-9 and TRBJ2-7, the full variable domain is DTGVSQNPRHKITKRGQNVTFRCDPISEHNRLYWYRQTLGQGPEFLTYFQNEAQLEKSRLLSDRFSAERPKGSFSTLEIQRTEQGDSAMYLCSSSPTGGNTIYEQYFGPGTRLTVT.

As concerns this clone: The same CDR3 is also encoded by other DNA sequences in this sample. This rearrangement joins TRBV6-5 to TRBJ1-1, with D unclear. The ends were cut back, 6 bases at V and 1 base at J, with 6 bases in the middle. Germline V gene sequence: CDR1 MNHEY, CDR2 SVGAGI. The CDR3 is 12 residues long. The CDR3 is CASRRGNTEAFF. In DNA form, the CDR3 reads TGTGCCAGCAGACGGGGGAACACTGAAGCTTTCTTT.